This T cell receptor (beta chain) was found in a study of T-cell reconstitution after alpha-beta-depleted transplantation in children. It was with unique molecular identifiers that the TCRbeta library was prepared. A single record per CDR3 protein comes from TCRdb applying MiXCR to the PCR reads. The sample has about 540,000 distinct CDR3 sequences; roughly a quarter are singletons. The CDR3 runs to 14 residues. CDR1 and CDR2 from the germline V gene are DFQATT and SNEGSKA (reference sequence). This clonotype was counted between two and nine times. An end of the junction does not agree with germline; a read error may underlie this.

Material: PBMCs, obtained before TCRalphabeta/CD19-depleted stem cell transplant. The clonotype comes from a boy under two years old with Wiskott-Aldrich syndrome, due to receive a stem cell transplant. The chain carries TRBV20-1 and TRBJ2-7; TRBD2 agrees at 7 bases. CDR3 nucleotide sequence: TGCAGTGCGAGAGGCGGGAGAGGCCCCTACGAGCAGTACTTC. This codes for CSARGGRGPYEQYF.